Below, one T cell receptor (beta chain) is given with its context. Clones were sequenced by immunoSEQ multiplex PCR, and TCRdb holds only the in-frame ones, with some missing. The data hold about 330,000 clones, with 88% observed a single time. These data are taken from a study of blood T cell repertoires in COVID-19. CDR3 length equals 15 residues. Between the trimmed V and J ends, which lost 1 base and 7 bases, there was a span of 16 bases. Germline CDR1 SEHNR, CDR2 FQNEAQ (reference sequence). The sequenced sample consisted of PBMCs or T cells enriched from blood (not recorded which). The TCR originated in a young man who had recovered from COVID-19. The V call is TRBV7-9, the J call TRBJ1-2; TRBD1 is a possible D gene (5 bases). CDR3 region: CASSLGGGGATGYTF. For the CDR3, the DNA is TGTGCCAGCAGCTTAGGGGGAGGTGGGGCAACTGGCTACACCTTC.